Listed below are T cell receptor beta chains from one sample, sequenced in a study of a mutant IDH1 vaccine in newly diagnosed glioma. Method: immunoSEQ multiplex PCR; TCRdb's copy keeps in-frame clones and lacks some. Of around 89,000 clones listed, roughly four fifths are singletons. The sequencing here drew on PBMCs, taken from a glioma patient treated with radiotherapy, temozolomide or both. These receptors were taken from a woman aged 50 to 65 with glioma. Both conserved end residues are part of each CDR3. The D gene is left open where the match is weak. Clone size is given for some rows only: seen once, a few or many times, or a class if the clone is expanded.

v_gene: TRBV19; abundance: .; d_gene: .; j_gene: TRBJ1-2; CDR3aa: CASTVSAHYGYTF; CDR3nt: TGTGCCAGCACTGTATCGGCCCACTATGGCTACACCTTC
v_gene: TRBV5-4; abundance: .; d_gene: TRBD1; j_gene: TRBJ1-3; CDR3aa: CASRPDRGTGNTIYF; CDR3nt: TGTGCCAGCAGGCCGGACAGGGGCACTGGAAACACCATATATTTT
v_gene: TRBV6-6; abundance: .; d_gene: TRBD2; j_gene: TRBJ2-7; CDR3aa: CASSYSISGVGEQYF; CDR3nt: TGTGCCAGCAGTTACTCGATAAGCGGGGTTGGTGAGCAGTACTTC
v_gene: TRBV19; abundance: .; d_gene: .; j_gene: TRBJ2-3; CDR3aa: CASSLTDNTQYF; CDR3nt: TGTGCCAGTAGTCTGACTGATAATACGCAGTATTTT
v_gene: TRBV4-3; abundance: .; d_gene: TRBD1; j_gene: TRBJ2-2; CDR3aa: CASSPGGLSAGEYPGELFF; CDR3nt: TGCGCCAGCAGCCCAGGGGGCTTATCGGCAGGGGAATATCCCGGGGAGCTGTTTTTT
v_gene: TRBV10-1; abundance: few; d_gene: .; j_gene: TRBJ1-1; CDR3aa: CASSERTLDTEAFF; CDR3nt: TGCGCCAGCAGTGAGAGAACCCTTGACACTGAAGCTTTCTTT
v_gene: TRBV9; abundance: .; d_gene: .; j_gene: TRBJ2-2; CDR3aa: CASSVSGVAGELFF; CDR3nt: TGTGCCAGCAGCGTCTCGGGAGTAGCCGGGGAGCTGTTTTTT
v_gene: TRBV6-6; abundance: .; d_gene: .; j_gene: TRBJ2-1; CDR3aa: CASSYFPDEQFF; CDR3nt: TGTGCCAGCAGTTACTTCCCCGATGAGCAGTTCTTC
v_gene: TRBV12-2; abundance: .; d_gene: .; j_gene: TRBJ1-6; CDR3aa: CASRREVGIDSPLHF; CDR3nt: TGTGCAAGTCGGCGGGAGGTGGGGATCGATTCACCCCTCCACTTT
v_gene: TRBV6-1; abundance: .; d_gene: .; j_gene: TRBJ2-7; CDR3aa: CASSEGGSYEQYF; CDR3nt: TGTGCCAGCAGTGAAGGGGGCTCCTACGAGCAGTACTTC
v_gene: TRBV5-4; abundance: .; d_gene: .; j_gene: TRBJ2-1; CDR3aa: CASSLPPLGINEQFF; CDR3nt: TGTGCCAGCAGCTTGCCACCGCTGGGTATCAATGAGCAGTTCTTC
v_gene: TRBV7-8; abundance: .; d_gene: TRBD1; j_gene: TRBJ2-2; CDR3aa: CASSSSDRVNTGELFF; CDR3nt: TGTGCCAGCAGCTCCTCGGACAGGGTGAACACCGGGGAGCTGTTTTTT
v_gene: TRBV18; abundance: once; d_gene: TRBD2; j_gene: TRBJ2-7; CDR3aa: CASSPGTSGGYEQYF; CDR3nt: TGTGCCAGCTCACCTGGGACTAGCGGGGGCTACGAGCAGTACTTC
v_gene: TRBV7-9; abundance: .; d_gene: .; j_gene: TRBJ2-3; CDR3aa: CASNPWGGARGTDTQYF; CDR3nt: TGTGCCAGCAACCCCTGGGGGGGCGCGAGGGGCACAGATACGCAGTATTTT
v_gene: TRBV5-1; abundance: .; d_gene: .; j_gene: TRBJ1-1; CDR3aa: CATKRAQGSTEAFF; CDR3nt: TGCGCCACCAAAAGGGCCCAAGGGAGCACTGAAGCTTTCTTT
v_gene: TRBV19; abundance: once; d_gene: TRBD1; j_gene: TRBJ1-1; CDR3aa: CASSATPGTGKTEAFF; CDR3nt: TGTGCCAGTAGTGCCACCCCCGGGACAGGGAAGACTGAAGCTTTCTTT
v_gene: TRBV2; abundance: .; d_gene: .; j_gene: TRBJ2-5; CDR3aa: CASSEVWSETQYF; CDR3nt: TGTGCCAGCAGTGAAGTTTGGTCAGAGACCCAGTACTTC
v_gene: TRBV18; abundance: .; d_gene: .; j_gene: TRBJ2-1; CDR3aa: CASSLLRVRDEQFF; CDR3nt: TGTGCCAGCTCACTCCTCAGGGTCCGGGATGAGCAGTTCTTC
v_gene: TRBV19; abundance: .; d_gene: TRBD1; j_gene: TRBJ1-5; CDR3aa: CASSSGTGWEPQHF; CDR3nt: TGTGCCAGTAGTTCAGGGACAGGGTGGGAGCCCCAGCATTTT
v_gene: TRBV7-9; abundance: .; d_gene: TRBD2; j_gene: TRBJ2-3; CDR3aa: CASSFSPSGHSTDTQYF; CDR3nt: TGTGCCAGCAGCTTCAGTCCTAGCGGCCATAGCACAGATACGCAGTATTTT
v_gene: TRBV27; abundance: .; d_gene: .; j_gene: TRBJ1-2; CDR3aa: CASSLLTGYYGYTF; CDR3nt: TGTGCCAGCAGTTTATTAACGGGGTACTATGGCTACACCTTC
v_gene: TRBV25-1; abundance: once; d_gene: .; j_gene: TRBJ2-7; CDR3aa: CASSEGRLYEQYF; CDR3nt: TGTGCCAGCAGTGAGGGGCGTCTCTACGAGCAGTACTTC
v_gene: TRBV5-8; abundance: .; d_gene: .; j_gene: TRBJ2-2; CDR3aa: CASSHSGNTGELFF; CDR3nt: TGTGCCAGCAGCCACAGCGGAAACACCGGGGAGCTGTTTTTT
v_gene: TRBV9; abundance: .; d_gene: TRBD1; j_gene: TRBJ1-1; CDR3aa: CASSSPRTGHTEAFF; CDR3nt: TGTGCCAGCAGCTCACCCCGGACAGGGCACACTGAAGCTTTCTTT
v_gene: TRBV18; abundance: .; d_gene: .; j_gene: TRBJ2-7; CDR3aa: CASSPTGTEQYF; CDR3nt: TGTGCCAGCTCACCAACAGGGACCGAGCAGTACTTC
v_gene: TRBV6-1; abundance: .; d_gene: .; j_gene: TRBJ2-3; CDR3aa: CASSALRGGSTDTQYF; CDR3nt: TGTGCCAGCAGTGCTTTGAGGGGCGGTTCTACAGATACGCAGTATTTT
v_gene: TRBV5-4; abundance: .; d_gene: .; j_gene: TRBJ2-5; CDR3aa: CASSLAHSQETQYF; CDR3nt: TGTGCCAGCAGCTTGGCCCACAGCCAAGAGACCCAGTACTTC
v_gene: TRBV4-3; abundance: .; d_gene: .; j_gene: TRBJ2-1; CDR3aa: CASSQDSELREQFF; CDR3nt: TGCGCCAGCAGCCAAGATTCTGAGCTTCGTGAGCAGTTCTTC
v_gene: TRBV7-9; abundance: .; d_gene: .; j_gene: TRBJ2-4; CDR3aa: CASSLASGDVSIQYF; CDR3nt: TGTGCCAGCAGCTTAGCGTCCGGGGACGTTAGCATTCAGTACTTC
v_gene: TRBV18; abundance: .; d_gene: TRBD1; j_gene: TRBJ1-1; CDR3aa: CASSPPSRGSGAFF; CDR3nt: TGTGCCAGCTCACCACCGTCCAGGGGGTCGGGCGCTTTCTTT
v_gene: TRBV5-1; abundance: .; d_gene: TRBD1; j_gene: TRBJ1-6; CDR3aa: CASSLGRTGNNSPLHF; CDR3nt: TGCGCCAGCAGCTTGGGACGGACAGGGAATAATTCACCCCTCCACTTT
v_gene: TRBV7-6; abundance: .; d_gene: TRBD1; j_gene: TRBJ2-2; CDR3aa: CASSALGTGGSGELFF; CDR3nt: TGTGCCAGCAGCGCCCTCGGGACAGGGGGTTCCGGGGAGCTGTTTTTT
v_gene: TRBV19; abundance: .; d_gene: TRBD1; j_gene: TRBJ1-2; CDR3aa: CASSIVTGAYGYTF; CDR3nt: TGTGCCAGTAGTATAGTGACAGGGGCTTATGGCTACACCTTC
v_gene: TRBV13; abundance: .; d_gene: TRBD1; j_gene: TRBJ2-5; CDR3aa: CASSSPDRAETQYF; CDR3nt: TGTGCCAGCAGCTCCCCGGACAGGGCAGAGACCCAGTACTTC
v_gene: TRBV7-9; abundance: .; d_gene: TRBD2; j_gene: TRBJ2-7; CDR3aa: CASSLGTSGISYEQYF; CDR3nt: TGTGCCAGCAGCTTAGGGACTAGCGGGATCTCCTACGAGCAGTACTTC
v_gene: TRBV5-6; abundance: .; d_gene: .; j_gene: TRBJ1-1; CDR3aa: CASSFGGNAEAFF; CDR3nt: TGTGCCAGCAGCTTCGGGGGCAACGCTGAAGCTTTCTTT
v_gene: TRBV6-5; abundance: .; d_gene: .; j_gene: TRBJ1-2; CDR3aa: CASSYWDNYGYTF; CDR3nt: TGTGCCAGCAGTTACTGGGACAACTATGGCTACACCTTC
v_gene: TRBV6-1; abundance: few; d_gene: .; j_gene: TRBJ1-4; CDR3aa: CASSRIGEKLFF; CDR3nt: TGTGCCAGCAGTAGGATCGGTGAAAAACTGTTTTTT
v_gene: TRBV5-8; abundance: .; d_gene: .; j_gene: TRBJ1-2; CDR3aa: CASSLGATNYGYTF; CDR3nt: TGTGCCAGCAGCTTGGGTGCGACTAACTATGGCTACACCTTC
v_gene: TRBV30; abundance: .; d_gene: TRBD1; j_gene: TRBJ1-5; CDR3aa: CAWTSGQGHQPQHF; CDR3nt: TGTGCCTGGACTTCGGGACAGGGGCATCAGCCCCAGCATTTT
v_gene: TRBV29-1; abundance: .; d_gene: .; j_gene: TRBJ1-1; CDR3aa: CSAADSQNTEAFF; CDR3nt: TGCAGCGCCGCGGACAGTCAGAACACTGAAGCTTTCTTT
v_gene: TRBV5-4; abundance: .; d_gene: TRBD1; j_gene: TRBJ2-5; CDR3aa: CASSVGTGDQETQYF; CDR3nt: TGTGCCAGCAGCGTGGGGACAGGGGACCAAGAGACCCAGTACTTC
v_gene: TRBV10-1; abundance: .; d_gene: .; j_gene: TRBJ1-1; CDR3aa: CASSESFLADLIF; CDR3nt: TGCGCCAGCAGTGAGTCTTTCCTGGCCGATTTGATCTTT
v_gene: TRBV19; abundance: once; d_gene: TRBD1; j_gene: TRBJ2-3; CDR3aa: CASRGQSITDTQYF; CDR3nt: TGTGCCAGTAGGGGACAGTCCATCACAGATACGCAGTATTTT
v_gene: TRBV19; abundance: few; d_gene: TRBD1; j_gene: TRBJ1-5; CDR3aa: CASSQDRAQPQHF; CDR3nt: TGTGCCAGTAGTCAGGACAGGGCCCAGCCCCAGCATTTT
v_gene: TRBV5-1; abundance: .; d_gene: .; j_gene: TRBJ1-2; CDR3aa: CASSSTSRGGSYGYTF; CDR3nt: TGCGCCAGCAGCTCAACATCTAGGGGGGGGTCCTATGGCTACACCTTC
v_gene: TRBV6-6; abundance: few; d_gene: .; j_gene: TRBJ1-1; CDR3aa: CASSQGEAFF; CDR3nt: TGTGCCAGCTCCCAGGGGGAAGCTTTCTTT
v_gene: TRBV27; abundance: .; d_gene: .; j_gene: TRBJ1-1; CDR3aa: CASSSVNTEAFF; CDR3nt: TGTGCCAGTTCGTCAGTGAACACTGAAGCTTTCTTT
v_gene: TRBV5-6; abundance: .; d_gene: .; j_gene: TRBJ2-1; CDR3aa: CASSLALAGAFNEQFF; CDR3nt: TGTGCCAGCAGCTTGGCCCTGGCGGGGGCCTTTAATGAGCAGTTCTTC
v_gene: TRBV7-2; abundance: .; d_gene: .; j_gene: TRBJ2-1; CDR3aa: CASSLVRDPGNEQFF; CDR3nt: TGTGCCAGCAGCTTAGTGAGGGACCCGGGAAATGAGCAGTTCTTC
v_gene: TRBV2; abundance: .; d_gene: TRBD1; j_gene: TRBJ1-1; CDR3aa: CASRSTGGHDTEAFF; CDR3nt: TGTGCCAGCAGGTCCACAGGGGGCCATGACACTGAAGCTTTCTTT
v_gene: TRBV19; abundance: .; d_gene: .; j_gene: TRBJ2-2; CDR3aa: CASREQGYTGELFF; CDR3nt: TGTGCCAGTCGTGAACAGGGCTACACCGGGGAGCTGTTTTTT
v_gene: TRBV19; abundance: .; d_gene: .; j_gene: TRBJ1-5; CDR3aa: CASSREQTNQPQHF; CDR3nt: TGTGCCAGTAGTAGGGAGCAGACCAATCAGCCCCAGCATTTT
v_gene: TRBV27; abundance: once; d_gene: .; j_gene: TRBJ2-1; CDR3aa: CASTLRGGAGAYNEQFF; CDR3nt: TGTGCCAGCACCCTCCGAGGGGGGGCCGGGGCCTACAATGAGCAGTTCTTC
v_gene: TRBV28; abundance: few; d_gene: TRBD1; j_gene: TRBJ1-1; CDR3aa: CASRQGAGLNTEAFF; CDR3nt: TGTGCCAGCAGGCAGGGGGCTGGATTGAACACTGAAGCTTTCTTT
v_gene: TRBV7-2; abundance: .; d_gene: .; j_gene: TRBJ1-1; CDR3aa: CASSRRGTNTEAFF; CDR3nt: TGTGCCAGCAGCCGCAGGGGCACGAACACTGAAGCTTTCTTT
v_gene: TRBV6-1; abundance: .; d_gene: .; j_gene: TRBJ2-7; CDR3aa: CASSASGYYEQYF; CDR3nt: TGTGCCAGCAGTGCGAGCGGATACTACGAGCAGTACTTC
v_gene: TRBV7-8; abundance: .; d_gene: .; j_gene: TRBJ1-1; CDR3aa: CASSLEPGAGEAFF; CDR3nt: TGTGCCAGCAGCTTAGAACCAGGGGCTGGTGAAGCTTTCTTT
v_gene: TRBV9; abundance: .; d_gene: .; j_gene: TRBJ2-1; CDR3aa: CASSVDGLDEQFF; CDR3nt: TGTGCCAGCAGCGTCGACGGACTTGATGAGCAGTTCTTC
v_gene: TRBV9; abundance: .; d_gene: TRBD1; j_gene: TRBJ1-2; CDR3aa: CASSPSLRDSQYGYTF; CDR3nt: TGTGCCAGCAGCCCATCACTCCGGGACAGCCAATATGGCTACACCTTC